This section outlines one T cell receptor (beta chain) sequence together with its context. As yet, its antigen is unknown. The sample originates from a study of T cell responses to AZD1222 COVID-19 vaccine. Findings and caveats of the study: Spike-specific TCRs gained breadth and depth after people received two AZD1222 doses.

J lost 4 bases, V lost 4 bases, and 1 base had no gene match. The CDR3 is made up of 16 amino acids. Germline CDR1 is MNHEY and CDR2 is SVGEGT. Profiled with immunoSEQ multiplex PCR; TCRdb holds only in-frame clones, not every one. The sample has more than 95,000 clones, around nine tenths seen once. The sequence was obtained from an adult in good health. The chain has TRBV6-2 or TRBV6-3 and TRBJ2-2, with TRBD2 matching over 15 bases. This specimen was peripheral blood, taken on day 0 of AZD1222 vaccination. The CDR3 is CASSWGLAGGTGELFF. The CDR3 DNA sequence: TGTGCCAGCAGTTGGGGACTAGCGGGGGGCACCGGGGAGCTGTTTTTT.